These 15 T cell receptor beta chains were all obtained from the same sample, sequenced in a study of a mutant IDH1 vaccine in newly diagnosed glioma. Noted time point: baseline, week 1 (first vaccination visit). The treatment was: pre-vaccination baseline after standard-of-care therapy. The data were produced by immunoSEQ multiplex PCR, yet TCRdb's version contains in-frame clones alone and is incomplete. The sample contains about 67,000 clones, 65% to 85% of which appear only once. The sample in question was peripheral blood mononuclear cells (PBMCs), obtained from a glioma patient treated with radiotherapy, temozolomide or both. These receptors were collected from a woman aged 18-35 years with glioma. Some clones in this sample may be carry-over from other donors' samples.

A word on this clone: The junction and the germline gene differ at one end; a read error may be behind it. The chain joins TRBV9 to TRBJ2-7; a possible D gene is TRBD2 (5 bases). The CDR3 loop spans 11 amino acids. The germline CDR1 and CDR2 sequences are SGDLS and YYNGEE. Here the CDR3 reads CASSVGGVILF. The CDR3 bases are TGTGCCAGCAGCGTAGGGGGAGTGATCCTCTTC.

The rearrangement joins TRBV9 to TRBJ1-3, with TRBD1 matching over 7 bases. The CDR3 spans 14 residues. The germline gives CDR1 SGDLS, CDR2 YYNGEE. V was pared by 1 base and J by 4 bases, with 2 bases of the junction left unmatched. The CDR3 nucleotides are TGTGCCAGCAGCGTAAGGGACAGAGGAAACACCATATATTTT. Its translation: CASSVRDRGNTIYF. Full variable domain (remainder filled in from reference TRBV9 and TRBJ1-3): DSGVTQTPKHLITATGQRVTLRCSPRSGDLSVYWYQQSLDQGLQFLIQYYNGEERAKGNILERFSAQQFPDLHSELNLSSLELGDSALYFCASSVRDRGNTIYFGEGSWLTVV.

This chain joins TRBV9 and TRBJ2-7, with D perhaps TRBD2 (6 bases). Trimming pared 0 bases from V and 4 bases from J, leaving 8 bases between. This CDR3 is 13 amino acids long. From germline, CDR1 is SGDLS and CDR2 YYNGEE. The CDR3 spells CASSVDGTYEQYF. DNA of the CDR3: TGTGCCAGCAGCGTAGACGGGACTTACGAGCAGTACTTC.

This chain joins TRBV18 and TRBJ2-6; 9 positions match TRBD2. Looked up from germline, CDR1 is KGHSH and CDR2 is LQKENI. Trimming cost V 5 bases and J 4 bases; bases outside gene matches: 12. The CDR3 runs 18 residues. CDR3 sequence: CASSRLAAGGTGANVLTF. DNA for the CDR3: TGTGCCAGCTCAAGATTAGCGGCGGGAGGGACGGGGGCCAACGTCCTGACTTTC.

V usage is TRBV6-5 and J usage is TRBJ1-3; D is possibly TRBD1 (5 bases). This CDR3 has 14 amino acids. Per germline, CDR1 MNHEY and CDR2 SVGAGI. Between the trimmed V and J ends, which lost 5 bases and 0 bases, there was a span of 8 bases. CDR3 sequence reads: CASSLRDSGNTIYF. CDR3 DNA: TGTGCCAGCAGTCTCAGGGACTCTGGAAACACCATATATTTT.

V gene TRBV11-3 combines with J gene TRBJ1-3; D is uncertain. The germline V gene encodes CDR1 SGHNT and CDR2 YENEEA. The CDR3 is made up of 13 amino acids. V was shortened by 5 bases and J by 4 bases, with 9 bases between the two germline ends. CDR3 in DNA: TGTGCCAGCAGCCTCGGAGAGGGAAACACCATATATTTT. Residues: CASSLGEGNTIYF.

The V and J genes are TRBV10-3 and TRBJ2-1; 7 nucleotides agree with TRBD2. J was trimmed by 8 bases and V by 11 bases; bases with no gene match: 12. Germline-derived CDR1 and CDR2 are ENHRY and SYGVKD. The CDR3 totals 13 residues. The CDR3 reads CASKDRGVDEQFF. CDR3 bases: TGTGCCTCCAAGGATCGGGGGGTCGATGAGCAGTTCTTC.

This clone was seen a handful of times. The V gene is TRBV7-8, the J gene TRBJ1-4, with a tentative D call TRBD1 (5 bases). Germline values: CDR1 SGHVS, CDR2 FQNEAQ. Trimming left V 4 bases short and J 0 bases short, with 9 bases between. CDR3 size: 15 residues. CDR3 sequence: CASSSGTATNEKLFF. The CDR3 DNA reads TGTGCCAGCAGCTCTGGGACGGCAACTAATGAAAAACTGTTTTTT.

This chain links TRBV18 with TRBJ2-6; TRBD1 is a possible D gene (6 bases). The V and J ends lost 3 bases and 0 bases respectively, with 15 bases between them. CDR1 is KGHSH, CDR2 LQKENI, per germline. This CDR3 has 18 residues. The CDR3 coding sequence is TGTGCCAGCTCACCGGGGACACCTCCCGTCTCTGGGGCCAACGTCCTGACTTTC. It codes for CASSPGTPPVSGANVLTF.

CDR3: CASRSSGTSGSEQYF. CDR3 nucleotides: TGTGCCAGCAGATCGTCCGGGACTAGCGGAAGCGAGCAGTACTTC. The rearrangement uses TRBV7-2 and TRBJ2-7; 11 bases agree with TRBD2. Germline assignment: CDR1 SGHTA and CDR2 FQGNSA. V was clipped by 6 bases and J by 6 bases; unmatched bases: 10. CDR3 length equals 15 residues.

This clone was observed once. The chain has TRBV15 and TRBJ1-5; tentative D call: TRBD1 (5 bases). Trimming took 6 bases from V and 0 from J, leaving 12 bases between them. This CDR3 is 15 amino acids long. The germline V gene has CDR1 LNHNV and CDR2 YYDKDF (reference sequence). The CDR3 protein is CATRDGAYSNQPQHF. The CDR3 DNA follows: TGTGCCACCAGGGACGGGGCCTATAGCAATCAGCCCCAGCATTTT.

The chain employs TRBV5-4 and TRBJ2-5, with 7 bases fitting TRBD1. The J segment lost 3 bases and the V segment lost 4 bases, leaving 6 bases of the junction unmatched. The CDR3 spans 14 residues. Germline-derived CDR1 and CDR2 are SGHNT and YYREEE (reference sequence). CDR3 loop: CASSRTGAKETQYF. CDR3 coding DNA: TGTGCCAGCAGCCGAACAGGGGCGAAAGAGACCCAGTACTTC.

V usage is TRBV27 and J usage is TRBJ1-1; the D is unclear. Germline assignment: CDR1 MNHEY and CDR2 SMNVEV (reference sequence). This CDR3 region has 16 residues. Trimming left V 4 bases short and J 2 bases short, with 17 bases between. CDR3 nucleotides: TGTGCCAGCAGTTCCCTTCCTGATTTCGTAAACACTGAAGCTTTCTTT. The encoded protein is CASSSLPDFVNTEAFF.

The chain recombines TRBV6-5 with TRBJ1-2, with 9 bases matching TRBD1. After removal of 6 bases from V and 4 bases from J, the junction contained 3 bases not matched to a gene. The CDR3 sequence is 13 residues long. Germline CDR1 MNHEY, CDR2 SVGAGI. In DNA form, the CDR3 reads TGTGCCAGCAGGTTACAGGGGGCCTATGGCTACACCTTC. The encoded protein is CASRLQGAYGYTF.

The V gene is TRBV5-1, the J gene TRBJ2-7; D may match TRBD1 or TRBD2 (5 bases each). The CDR3 is made up of 15 amino acids. Trimming left V 0 bases short and J 5 bases short, with 15 bases between. Germline assignment: CDR1 SGHRS and CDR2 YFSETQ. The CDR3 nucleotides read TGCGCCAGCAGCTTGGGATGGGGGATTCCCCACGAGCAGTACTTC. Translating it yields CASSLGWGIPHEQYF.